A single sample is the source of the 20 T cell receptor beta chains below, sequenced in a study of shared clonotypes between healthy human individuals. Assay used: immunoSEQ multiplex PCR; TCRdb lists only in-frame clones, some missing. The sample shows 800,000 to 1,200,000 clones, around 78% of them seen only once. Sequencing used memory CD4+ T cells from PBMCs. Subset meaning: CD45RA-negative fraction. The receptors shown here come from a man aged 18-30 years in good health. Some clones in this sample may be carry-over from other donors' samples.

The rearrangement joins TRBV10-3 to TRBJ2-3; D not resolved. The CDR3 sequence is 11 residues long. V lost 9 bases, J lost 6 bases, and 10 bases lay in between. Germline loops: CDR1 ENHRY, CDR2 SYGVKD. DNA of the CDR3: TGTGCCATAGGAGTCGCGGATACGCAGTATTTT. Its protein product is CAIGVADTQYF.

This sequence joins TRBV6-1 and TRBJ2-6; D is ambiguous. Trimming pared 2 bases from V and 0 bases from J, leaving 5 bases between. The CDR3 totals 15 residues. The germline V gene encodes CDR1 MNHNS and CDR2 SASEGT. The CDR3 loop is CASSEQPSGANVLTF. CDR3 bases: TGTGCCAGCAGTGAACAGCCCTCTGGGGCCAACGTCCTGACTTTC.

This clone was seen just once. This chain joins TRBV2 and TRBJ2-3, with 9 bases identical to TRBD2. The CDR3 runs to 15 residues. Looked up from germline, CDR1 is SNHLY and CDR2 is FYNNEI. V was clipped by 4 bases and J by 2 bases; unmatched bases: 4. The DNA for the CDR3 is TGTGCCAGCAGTGCTAGCGGGAAGGCCACAGATACGCAGTATTTT. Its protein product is CASSASGKATDTQYF.

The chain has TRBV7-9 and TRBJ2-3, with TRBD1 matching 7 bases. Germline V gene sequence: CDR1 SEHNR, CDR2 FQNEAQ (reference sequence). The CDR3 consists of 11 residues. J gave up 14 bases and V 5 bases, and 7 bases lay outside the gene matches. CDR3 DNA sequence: TGTGCCAGCAGCGAAACAGGGGATAGGTATTTT. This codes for CASSETGDRYF.

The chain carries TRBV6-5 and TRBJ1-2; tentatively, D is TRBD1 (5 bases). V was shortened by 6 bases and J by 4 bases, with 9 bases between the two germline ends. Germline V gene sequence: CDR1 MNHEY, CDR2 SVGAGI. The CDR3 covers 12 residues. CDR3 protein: CASRGPAYGYTF. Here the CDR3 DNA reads TGTGCCAGCAGGGGGCCCGCCTATGGCTACACCTTC.

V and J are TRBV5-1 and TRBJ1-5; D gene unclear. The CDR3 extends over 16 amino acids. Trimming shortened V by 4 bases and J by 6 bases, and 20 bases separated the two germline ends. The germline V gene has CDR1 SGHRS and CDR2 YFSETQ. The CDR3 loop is CASSPNTGSGVQPQHF. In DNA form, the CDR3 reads TGCGCCAGCAGCCCTAATACGGGGTCCGGGGTTCAGCCCCAGCATTTT.

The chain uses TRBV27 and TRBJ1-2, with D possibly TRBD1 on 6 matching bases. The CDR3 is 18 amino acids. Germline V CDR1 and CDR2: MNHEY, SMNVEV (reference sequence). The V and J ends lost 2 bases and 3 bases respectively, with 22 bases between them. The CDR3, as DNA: TGTGCCAGCAGTTTAAGAGGGGACCCGACAGGTGACTACTATGGCTACACCTTC. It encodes CASSLRGDPTGDYYGYTF.

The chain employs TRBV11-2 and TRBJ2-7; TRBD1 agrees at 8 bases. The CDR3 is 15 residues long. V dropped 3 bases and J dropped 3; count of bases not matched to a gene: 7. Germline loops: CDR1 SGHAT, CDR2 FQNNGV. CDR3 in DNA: TGTGCCAGCAGCTTTCAGGGGGCGCCCGGCTACGAGCAGTACTTC. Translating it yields CASSFQGAPGYEQYF.

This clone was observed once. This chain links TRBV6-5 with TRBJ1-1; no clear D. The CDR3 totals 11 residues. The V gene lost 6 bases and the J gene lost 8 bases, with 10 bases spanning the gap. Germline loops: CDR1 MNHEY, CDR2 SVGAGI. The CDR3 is CASRNGPEAFF. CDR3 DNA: TGTGCCAGCAGAAACGGGCCAGAAGCTTTCTTT.

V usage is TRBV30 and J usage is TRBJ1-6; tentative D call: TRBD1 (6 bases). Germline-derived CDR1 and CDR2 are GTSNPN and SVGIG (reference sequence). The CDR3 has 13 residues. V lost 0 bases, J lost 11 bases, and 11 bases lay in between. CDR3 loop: CAWSVLGATPLHF. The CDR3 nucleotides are TGTGCCTGGAGTGTATTGGGGGCTACACCCCTCCACTTT.

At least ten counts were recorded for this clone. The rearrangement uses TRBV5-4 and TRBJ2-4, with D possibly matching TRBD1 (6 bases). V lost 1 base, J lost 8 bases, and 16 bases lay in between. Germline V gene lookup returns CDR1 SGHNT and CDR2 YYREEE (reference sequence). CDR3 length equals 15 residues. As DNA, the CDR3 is TGTGCCAGCAGCTTGACAGGGACCCCCCGGGACATTCAGTACTTC. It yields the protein CASSLTGTPRDIQYF.

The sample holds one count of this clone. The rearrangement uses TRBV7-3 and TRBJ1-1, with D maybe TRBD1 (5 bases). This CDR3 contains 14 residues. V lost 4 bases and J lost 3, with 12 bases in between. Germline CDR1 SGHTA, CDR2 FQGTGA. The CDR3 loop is CASSSTGGYTEAFF. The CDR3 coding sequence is TGTGCCAGCAGCTCCACGGGGGGATACACTGAAGCTTTCTTT.

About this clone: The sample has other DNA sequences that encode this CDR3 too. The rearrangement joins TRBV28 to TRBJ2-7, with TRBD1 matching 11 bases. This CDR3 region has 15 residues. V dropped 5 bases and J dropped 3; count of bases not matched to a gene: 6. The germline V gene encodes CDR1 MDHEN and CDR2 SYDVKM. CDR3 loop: CASSLSGTGGYEQYF. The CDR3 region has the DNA TGTGCCAGCAGTCTGTCCGGGACAGGGGGCTACGAGCAGTACTTC.

The CDR3 is CASTTDHQNTGELFF. DNA of the CDR3: TGTGCCAGCACCACAGACCACCAAAACACCGGGGAGCTGTTTTTT. This rearrangement joins TRBV5-5 to TRBJ2-2; the D is unclear. This CDR3 has 15 residues. V shed 6 bases and J shed 2 bases, with 14 bases lying between them. The germline gives CDR1 SGHKS, CDR2 YYEKEE (reference sequence).

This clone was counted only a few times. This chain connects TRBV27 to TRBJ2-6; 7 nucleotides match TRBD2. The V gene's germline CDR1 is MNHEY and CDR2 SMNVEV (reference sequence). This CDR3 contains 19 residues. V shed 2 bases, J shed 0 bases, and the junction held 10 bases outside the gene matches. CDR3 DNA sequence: TGTGCCAGCAGTTTACGGATTGGGGGAGGGAGCTCTGGGGCCAACGTCCTGACTTTC. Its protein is CASSLRIGGGSSGANVLTF.

Here the CDR3 reads CASSGELAGVTSGYNEQFF. CDR3 sequence (DNA): TGTGCCAGCAGCGGGGAACTAGCGGGAGTCACTTCTGGTTACAATGAGCAGTTCTTC. V is TRBV9 and J is TRBJ2-1; the match to TRBD2 covers 11 bases. CDR1 is SGDLS, CDR2 YYNGEE, per germline. This CDR3 contains 19 residues. Trimming removed 3 bases from V and 4 bases from J; junction bases left unmatched: 15.

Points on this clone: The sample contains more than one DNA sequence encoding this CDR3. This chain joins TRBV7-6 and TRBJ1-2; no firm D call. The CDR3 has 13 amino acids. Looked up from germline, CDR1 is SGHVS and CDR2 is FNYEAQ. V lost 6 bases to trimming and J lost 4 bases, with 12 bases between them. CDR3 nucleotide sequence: TGTGCCAGCAGTCCGACCCAAGGCTATGGCTACACCTTC. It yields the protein CASSPTQGYGYTF.

The CDR3 sequence: CAWFPQGSGNTIYF. CDR3 nucleotides: TGTGCCTGGTTTCCCCAGGGCTCTGGAAACACCATATATTTT. The rearrangement joins TRBV30 to TRBJ1-3; TRBD1 is a possible D gene (5 bases). Germline V lookup: CDR1 GTSNPN, CDR2 SVGIG (reference sequence). This CDR3 has 14 residues. The ends were cut back, 5 bases at V and 0 bases at J, with 11 bases in the middle.

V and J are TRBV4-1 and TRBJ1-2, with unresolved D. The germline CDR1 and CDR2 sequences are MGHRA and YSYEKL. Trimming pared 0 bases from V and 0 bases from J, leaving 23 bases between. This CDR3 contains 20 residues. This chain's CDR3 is CASSQDVVLLGTTSNYGYTF. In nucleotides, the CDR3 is TGCGCCAGCAGCCAAGATGTCGTACTTTTGGGAACTACCTCTAACTATGGCTACACCTTC.

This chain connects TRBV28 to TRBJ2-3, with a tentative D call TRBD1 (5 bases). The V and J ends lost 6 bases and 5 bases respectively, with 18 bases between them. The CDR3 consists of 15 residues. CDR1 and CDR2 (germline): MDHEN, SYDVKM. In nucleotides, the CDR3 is TGTGCCAGCAGCCCTACTGGAGCAAGGGGAGATACGCAGTATTTT. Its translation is CASSPTGARGDTQYF. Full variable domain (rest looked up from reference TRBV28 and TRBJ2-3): DVKVTQSSRYLVKRTGEKVFLECVQDMDHENMFWYRQDPGLGLRLIYFSYDVKMKEKGDIPEGYSVSREKKERFSLILESASTNQTSMYLCASSPTGARGDTQYFGPGTRLTVL.